One sample yielded the 19 T cell receptor beta chains listed below, sequenced in a study of T cell responses to AZD1222 COVID-19 vaccine. The protocol was immunoSEQ multiplex PCR, while the TCRdb copy is restricted to in-frame clones and leaves out a portion. The data show about 90,000 clones, with over 75% seen just once and 9% to 13% held by the top ten. The material sequenced was peripheral blood, taken 28 days after the second AZD1222 dose. The source of these receptors is an adult who received the AZD1222 COVID-19 vaccine.

The rearrangement uses TRBV28 and TRBJ2-3; weak D call: TRBD1 (5 bases). The length of the CDR3 is 13 residues. Deletions cut 8 bases from V and 10 bases from J, with 19 bases between. Germline loops: CDR1 MDHEN, CDR2 SYDVKM. CDR3 amino acids: CASQGPRLEAQYF. The CDR3 nucleotides are TGTGCCAGCCAGGGCCCTCGTTTAGAGGCGCAGTATTTT. The full variable domain, rest sourced from reference TRBV28 and TRBJ2-3, is DVKVTQSSRYLVKRTGEKVFLECVQDMDHENMFWYRQDPGLGLRLIYFSYDVKMKEKGDIPEGYSVSREKKERFSLILESASTNQTSMYLCASQGPRLEAQYFGPGTRLTVL.

This chain links TRBV29-1 with TRBJ1-2; D possibly corresponds to TRBD1 (6 bases). The CDR3 totals 14 residues. Trimming left V 7 bases short and J 8 bases short, with 23 bases between. Germline V gene data show CDR1 as SQVTM and CDR2 as ANQGSEA. The CDR3 is CSAPVQGSVSGYTF. CDR3 in DNA: TGCAGCGCACCAGTACAGGGAAGCGTCTCCGGCTACACCTTC.

This rearrangement joins TRBV19 to TRBJ1-1; D uncertain. Trimming removed 7 bases from V and 0 bases from J, with 15 bases in between. This CDR3 region has 15 residues. Germline V lookup: CDR1 LNHDA, CDR2 SQIVND (reference sequence). CDR3 nucleotides: TGTGCCAGTAAGGAAGCGGAGAGTTTGAACACTGAAGCTTTCTTT. Protein product: CASKEAESLNTEAFF.

The genes are TRBV28 and TRBJ2-1; D is perhaps TRBD2 (7 bases). This CDR3 region has 15 residues. Trimming pared 5 bases from V and 4 bases from J, leaving 15 bases between. The germline gives CDR1 MDHEN, CDR2 SYDVKM. The CDR3 loop is CASSTPRGAYNEQFF. The CDR3 coding sequence is TGTGCCAGCAGTACACCTCGGGGGGCGTACAATGAGCAGTTCTTC.

This clone was recorded only once. V is TRBV20-1 and J is TRBJ2-1; tentative D call: TRBD2 (5 bases). The CDR3 runs to 10 residues. The germline gives CDR1 DFQATT, CDR2 SNEGSKA (reference sequence). CDR3 sequence: CSLTGTEQFF. The CDR3, as DNA: TGCAGCCTAACGGGAACTGAGCAGTTCTTC.

The chain joins TRBV11-3 to TRBJ2-2, with D uncertain. This CDR3 has 12 residues. Germline V lookup: CDR1 SGHNT, CDR2 YENEEA. Deletions cut 3 bases from V and 7 bases from J, with 6 bases between. The CDR3 nucleotides are TGTGCCAGCAGCTTTGAGATCGGGGAGCTGTTTTTT. It is translated as CASSFEIGELFF.

This chain connects TRBV5-6 to TRBJ2-3, with D tentatively TRBD1 (7 bases). The V gene lost 0 bases and the J gene lost 7 bases, with 15 bases spanning the gap. The CDR3 has 15 amino acids. CDR1 and CDR2 from the germline V gene are SGHDT and YYEEEE. The CDR3 protein is CASSLGQGGTHTQYF. CDR3 DNA: TGTGCCAGCAGCTTGGGACAGGGAGGAACACATACGCAGTATTTT. The whole variable domain, filled in from reference TRBV5-6 and TRBJ2-3, reads DAGVTQSPTHLIKTRGQQVTLRCSPKSGHDTVSWYQQALGQGPQFIFQYYEEEERQRGNFPDRFSGHQFPNYSSELNVNALLLGDSALYLCASSLGQGGTHTQYFGPGTRLTVL.

A remark on this clone: Other DNA sequences of this sample code for an identical CDR3. The rearrangement uses TRBV28 and TRBJ2-7; D is unclear. Trimming shortened V by 6 bases and J by 4 bases, and 10 bases separated the two germline ends. This CDR3 has 12 amino acids. Per the germline V gene, CDR1 is MDHEN and CDR2 is SYDVKM. The CDR3 loop reads CASSLISYEQYF. The DNA of the CDR3 is TGTGCCAGCAGCCTAATTAGTTACGAGCAGTACTTC.

V is TRBV19 and J is TRBJ2-1; D not certain. The CDR3 is 15 residues long. CDR1 is LNHDA, CDR2 SQIVND, per germline (reference sequence). V was trimmed by 5 bases and J by 2 bases, leaving 13 bases between them. The CDR3 DNA is TGTGCCAGTAGTCCCGCCCTCCGCGCCTACAATGAGCAGTTCTTC. Translation gives CASSPALRAYNEQFF.

The DNA of the CDR3 is TGTGCCAGCAGCTTAGGAAAGGGGGCGGCAGATACGCAGTATTTT. This sequence encodes CASSLGKGAADTQYF. This chain uses TRBV7-8 with TRBJ2-3; 7 bases line up with TRBD1. The V gene end was trimmed by 1 base and the J gene end by 4 bases; junction bases not matched to a gene: 5. The CDR3 is 15 residues long. Germline V gene data show CDR1 as SGHVS and CDR2 as FQNEAQ. The complete variable domain, with remaining parts taken from reference TRBV7-8 and TRBJ2-3, reads GAGVSQSPRYKVAKRGQDVALRCDPISGHVSLFWYQQALGQGPEFLTYFQNEAQLDKSGLPSDRFFAERPEGSVSTLKIQRTQQEDSAVYLCASSLGKGAADTQYFGPGTRLTVL.

The genes are TRBV5-6 and TRBJ2-1; TRBD2 might be the D (6 bases). V lost 2 bases to trimming and J lost 7 bases, with 19 bases between them. CDR1 is SGHDT and CDR2 is YYEEEE in the germline V gene. The CDR3 covers 16 residues. The CDR3 coding sequence is TGTGCCAGCAGCTTCTGGCGGGGCCCGCCCTGGAATGAGCAGTTCTTC. Protein sequence: CASSFWRGPPWNEQFF.

The gene calls are TRBV6-2 or TRBV6-3 and TRBJ1-3, with a tentative D call TRBD1 (6 bases). Looked up from germline, CDR1 is MNHEY and CDR2 is SVGEGT. The length of the CDR3 is 16 residues. Trimming shortened V by 5 bases and J by 4 bases, and 18 bases separated the two germline ends. DNA of the CDR3: TGTGCCAGCAGTGTAACTTGGGGGCGGTGGGGAAACACCATATATTTT. Translation: CASSVTWGRWGNTIYF.

V and J are TRBV10-3 and TRBJ2-7; 7 bases fit TRBD1. The CDR3 extends over 14 amino acids. The ends lost 2 bases at V and 1 base at J; junction bases unmatched: 2. The germline V gene encodes CDR1 ENHRY and CDR2 SYGVKD. The CDR3 coding sequence is TGTGCCATCAGTGAGCGGGGACAGTCCTACGAGCAGTACTTC. This codes for CAISERGQSYEQYF.

The chain carries TRBV3-1 (or the pseudogene TRBV3-2) and TRBJ1-2, with no clear D. The CDR3 length is 13 residues. Looked up from germline, CDR1 is LGHDT and CDR2 is YNNKEL (reference sequence). V lost 1 base, J lost 4 bases, and 7 bases lay in between. CDR3 coding DNA: TGTGCCAGCAGCCAAGGTGGGATCTATGGCTACACCTTC. This encodes CASSQGGIYGYTF.

This chain uses TRBV10-3 with TRBJ2-1, with a possible D match to TRBD2 (5 bases). Germline V CDR1 and CDR2: ENHRY, SYGVKD. The CDR3 totals 14 residues. Trimming shortened V by 6 bases and J by 0 bases, and 9 bases separated the two germline ends. The CDR3 bases are TGTGCCATCAGGGACTCTAGCTCCTACAATGAGCAGTTCTTC. Its protein product is CAIRDSSSYNEQFF.

The chain carries TRBV10-3 and TRBJ1-2, with D possibly TRBD1 on 6 matching bases. The germline gives CDR1 ENHRY, CDR2 SYGVKD. The CDR3 totals 15 residues. V was shortened by 3 bases and J by 1 base, with 12 bases between the two germline ends. This chain's CDR3 is CAISDSDRNNYGYTF. For the CDR3, the DNA is TGTGCCATCAGTGATTCAGACAGGAATAACTATGGCTACACCTTC.

V is TRBV2 and J is TRBJ1-4, with D possibly TRBD1 on 5 matching bases. V shed 8 bases and J shed 10 bases, with 20 bases lying between them. The CDR3 length is 14 residues. The germline CDR1 and CDR2 sequences are SNHLY and FYNNEI. CDR3 bases: TGTGCCAGCGGACTGACAGAACAGGTCGGAAAACTGTTTTTT. Its translation is CASGLTEQVGKLFF.

This chain connects TRBV13 to TRBJ2-3; D gene unclear. Germline V CDR1 and CDR2: PRHDT, FYEKMQ (reference sequence). This CDR3 spans 12 amino acids. V lost 1 base and J 6 bases, leaving 5 bases between the germline ends. The CDR3 sequence: CASSLAGDTQYF. The DNA for the CDR3 is TGTGCCAGCAGCTTAGCTGGCGATACGCAGTATTTT.

This clone was observed a few times. This sequence joins TRBV27 and TRBJ2-3; D is undetermined. Trimming shortened V by 4 bases and J by 1 base, and 12 bases separated the two germline ends. The CDR3 is 15 residues long. Germline assignment: CDR1 MNHEY and CDR2 SMNVEV (reference sequence). As DNA, the CDR3 is TGTGCCAGCAGTTCTAACTCGGCGGGCACAGATACGCAGTATTTT. It is translated as CASSSNSAGTDTQYF.